These 32 T cell receptor beta chains were sequenced from one sample in a study of OX40 agonist ivuxolimab in advanced cancers. Data came from immunoSEQ multiplex PCR; TCRdb stores just in-frame clones and leaves some out. The table lists about 100,000 clones, less than 95% of them singletons, with about 0.17% in the top ten. The sample here was CD4+ or CD8+ T cells sorted from blood, taken in a trial of the OX40 agonist ivuxolimab. Receptors originate from an adult with an advanced solid tumor such as melanoma, head and neck, liver or kidney cancer.

The rearrangement uses TRBV5-4 and TRBJ1-2; D may be TRBD1 (5 bases). The germline V gene has CDR1 SGHNT and CDR2 YYREEE (reference sequence). This CDR3 comprises 11 residues. Trimming removed 2 bases from V and 8 bases from J, with 7 bases in between. CDR3 nucleotide sequence: TGTGCCAGCAGCTTTAGGGGAGGCTACACCTTC. Amino acid sequence: CASSFRGGYTF.

V is TRBV27 and J is TRBJ2-1, with 10 bases fitting TRBD1. The V segment lost 5 bases and the J segment 9 bases; nucleotides outside the gene matches: 10. This CDR3 is built from 15 residues. Germline values: CDR1 MNHEY, CDR2 SMNVEV (reference sequence). CDR3 loop: CASSLRQGARIEQFF. DNA of the CDR3: TGTGCCAGCAGTCTCCGACAGGGGGCGCGGATTGAGCAGTTCTTC.

This clone showed up just once. V usage is TRBV6-5 and J usage is TRBJ2-3; D is perhaps TRBD2 (6 bases). The V and J ends lost 5 bases and 6 bases respectively, with 12 bases between them. CDR3 length equals 13 residues. The germline V gene has CDR1 MNHEY and CDR2 SVGAGI. The CDR3 bases are TGTGCCAGCAGTAGCCCTAGCGCCGATACGCAGTATTTT. The encoded protein is CASSSPSADTQYF.

The chain uses TRBV6-5 and TRBJ2-1, with D possibly being TRBD1 (5 bases). CDR1 and CDR2 (germline): MNHEY, SVGAGI. V dropped 2 bases and J dropped 3 bases, with 11 bases sitting between them. The CDR3 consists of 15 residues. The CDR3 loop reads CASSYGSQGYNEQFF. The DNA of the CDR3 is TGTGCCAGCAGTTACGGCTCTCAGGGCTACAATGAGCAGTTCTTC.

The rearrangement uses TRBV18 and TRBJ2-5; D call uncertain. The V end lost 3 bases, the J end lost 5 bases, and 25 bases lay between the germline ends. The CDR3 contains 18 residues. Per germline, CDR1 KGHSH and CDR2 LQKENI. Written as DNA, the CDR3 is TGTGCCAGCTCACCGCAACTGAACCCCCGTCCCATGCTTGAGACCCAGTACTTC. Translating gives CASSPQLNPRPMLETQYF.

The genes are TRBV7-3 and TRBJ2-6; D is ambiguous. Germline V CDR1 and CDR2: SGHTA, FQGTGA. V shed 5 bases and J shed 2 bases, with 10 bases lying between them. The CDR3 is made up of 15 amino acids. In nucleotides, the CDR3 is TGTGCCAGCAGCGGCAGCTCAGCTGGGGCCAACGTCCTGACTTTC. Translation gives CASSGSSAGANVLTF.

The chain links TRBV7-2 to TRBJ2-2; D gene unclear. Trimming took off 1 base at V and 2 bases at J, with 11 bases between the two ends. This CDR3 spans 16 amino acids. The germline CDR1 and CDR2 sequences are SGHTA and FQGNSA. The CDR3 sequence is CASSLVTAKNTGELFF. As DNA, the CDR3 is TGTGCCAGCAGCTTAGTAACAGCGAAAAACACCGGGGAGCTGTTTTTT.

This clone has just a few counts. The chain has TRBV4-1 and TRBJ2-7, with D perhaps TRBD2 (5 bases). Trimming shortened V by 1 base and J by 7 bases, and 23 bases separated the two germline ends. CDR1 and CDR2 from the germline V gene are MGHRA and YSYEKL. This CDR3 has 17 amino acids. The CDR3 sequence: CASSQVDMGIVRGEQYF. CDR3 in DNA: TGCGCCAGCAGCCAAGTCGATATGGGTATCGTCCGCGGGGAGCAGTACTTC.

This chain links TRBV5-1 with TRBJ1-1, with TRBD1 matching over 11 bases. CDR1 SGHRS and CDR2 YFSETQ come from the germline V gene. J lost 4 bases, V lost 4 bases, and 6 bases had no gene match. CDR3 length equals 15 residues. The CDR3 nucleotides read TGCGCCAGCAGCGACGGGACAGGGGGAGGCACTGAAGCTTTCTTT. Its translation: CASSDGTGGGTEAFF.

The rearrangement joins TRBV7-2 to TRBJ2-5; TRBD2 might be the D (5 bases). Germline-derived CDR1 and CDR2 are SGHTA and FQGNSA. The CDR3 consists of 15 residues. Trimming pared 1 base from V and 5 bases from J, leaving 14 bases between. CDR3 in DNA: TGTGCCAGCAGCTTAGGGTATGGCAGGAGGGAGACCCAGTACTTC. Amino acid sequence: CASSLGYGRRETQYF. The variable domain in full, completed from reference TRBV7-2 and TRBJ2-5, reads GAGVSQSPSNKVTEKGKDVELRCDPISGHTALYWYRQSLGQGLEFLIYFQGNSAPDKSGLPSDRFSAERTGGSVSTLTIQRTQQEDSAVYLCASSLGYGRRETQYFGPGTRLLVL.

The rearrangement joins TRBV27 to TRBJ2-7; 7 bases align to TRBD2. The CDR3 is made up of 13 amino acids. The V segment lost 4 bases and the J segment 3 bases; nucleotides outside the gene matches: 3. CDR1 is MNHEY and CDR2 is SMNVEV in the germline V gene (reference sequence). CDR3 region: CASSYRTSYEQYF. Here the CDR3 DNA reads TGTGCCAGCAGTTACCGGACTAGCTACGAGCAGTACTTC.

The V call is TRBV5-1, the J call TRBJ2-7; D is unclear. Germline values: CDR1 SGHRS, CDR2 YFSETQ. The CDR3 loop spans 13 amino acids. Trimming left V 4 bases short and J 5 bases short, with 13 bases between. The CDR3 sequence is CASSTRDNNEQYF. CDR3 DNA sequence: TGCGCCAGCAGCACTCGAGACAACAACGAGCAGTACTTC. The complete variable domain, with remaining parts taken from reference TRBV5-1 and TRBJ2-7, reads KAGVTQTPRYLIKTRGQQVTLSCSPISGHRSVSWYQQTPGQGLQFLFEYFSETQRNKGNFPGRFSGRQFSNSRSEMNVSTLELGDSALYLCASSTRDNNEQYFGPGTRLTVT.

This chain joins TRBV19 and TRBJ2-3; D is perhaps TRBD2 (6 bases). This CDR3 has 17 amino acids. Trimming removed 1 base from V and 0 bases from J, with 14 bases in between. Germline lookup yields CDR1 LNHDA and CDR2 SQIVND (reference sequence). CDR3 bases: TGTGCCAGTAGTATAGCCGGGCGGGGCCAGAGCACAGATACGCAGTATTTT. Its translation is CASSIAGRGQSTDTQYF.

The chain employs TRBV7-2 and TRBJ2-1, with D possibly matching TRBD2 (5 bases). Germline CDR1 is SGHTA and CDR2 is FQGNSA. CDR3 length: 14 amino acids. Trimming removed 5 bases from V and 6 bases from J, with 14 bases in between. The CDR3 DNA follows: TGTGCCAGCAGCCCCCAAATTACTAGCAATGAGCAGTTCTTC. It is translated as CASSPQITSNEQFF.

This clone was seen once. This sequence joins TRBV11-3 and TRBJ2-1, with 7 bases fitting TRBD2. The J segment lost 6 bases and the V segment lost 5 bases, leaving 4 bases of the junction unmatched. The CDR3 has 13 residues. Germline V gene sequence: CDR1 SGHNT, CDR2 YENEEA. The CDR3 loop is CASSGLDGNEQFF. The CDR3 coding sequence is TGTGCCAGCAGCGGACTAGACGGCAATGAGCAGTTCTTC.

This chain joins TRBV29-1 and TRBJ1-2; 9 bases are shared with TRBD1. Trimming cost V 6 bases and J 6 bases; bases outside gene matches: 11. This CDR3 has 14 residues. The germline CDR1 and CDR2 sequences are SQVTM and ANQGSEA. CDR3 bases: TGCAGCGTCTCCGATGACAGGGGGAACGATGGCTACACCTTC. It is translated as CSVSDDRGNDGYTF.

The V call is TRBV6-1, the J call TRBJ2-7; TRBD1 matches at 8 bases. The germline gives CDR1 MNHNS, CDR2 SASEGT. Germline trimming cut 1 base from V and 6 bases from J; bases unmatched to any gene: 5. The CDR3 length is 14 residues. The CDR3 sequence: CASSEGQGASEQYF. CDR3 nucleotide sequence: TGTGCCAGCAGTGAAGGTCAGGGGGCCAGCGAGCAGTACTTC.

The rearrangement uses TRBV15 and TRBJ1-2; D possibly corresponds to TRBD1 (5 bases). Looked up from germline, CDR1 is LNHNV and CDR2 is YYDKDF (reference sequence). Trimming left V 1 base short and J 5 bases short, with 14 bases between. The CDR3 contains 15 residues. CDR3 protein: CATSRAFGGLYGYTF. The CDR3 DNA follows: TGTGCCACCAGCAGAGCATTTGGGGGATTATATGGCTACACCTTC.

The rearrangement links TRBV28 to TRBJ1-1; 7 bases are shared with TRBD1. CDR3 length: 16 residues. The J segment lost 5 bases and the V segment lost 5 bases, leaving 14 bases of the junction unmatched. Germline CDR1 MDHEN, CDR2 SYDVKM. The CDR3 DNA reads as TGTGCCAGCAGTGAGACTTTGGGAGGGGGCACGACTGAAGCTTTCTTT. The encoded protein is CASSETLGGGTTEAFF.

The chain recombines TRBV6-5 with TRBJ1-4; D is possibly TRBD1 (5 bases). Trimming stripped 6 bases from V and 7 bases from J, with 15 bases between. Germline loops: CDR1 MNHEY, CDR2 SVGAGI. CDR3 length: 14 residues. The CDR3 DNA reads TGTGCCAGCAGCAGGGACCTAAGCGGTGAAAAACTGTTTTTT. The encoded protein is CASSRDLSGEKLFF.

The CDR3 loop is CASSPRAGTRAARDYEQYF. Here the CDR3 DNA reads TGTGCCAGCAGCCCCCGGGCGGGGACAAGGGCAGCGAGAGACTACGAGCAGTACTTC. The rearrangement links TRBV9 to TRBJ2-7; D tentatively fits TRBD1 or TRBD2 (6 bases each). This CDR3 spans 19 amino acids. Germline-derived CDR1 and CDR2 are SGDLS and YYNGEE. Deletions cut 4 bases from V and 3 bases from J, with 29 bases between.

The chain recombines TRBV11-2 with TRBJ2-7; D tentatively fits TRBD1 or TRBD2 (5 bases each). V was trimmed by 5 bases and J by 4 bases, leaving 18 bases between them. Germline V gives CDR1 SGHAT, CDR2 FQNNGV. The CDR3 runs to 15 residues. The CDR3 reads CASSPLTGRRYEQYF. DNA of the CDR3: TGTGCCAGCAGCCCACTAACGGGGCGGCGGTACGAGCAGTACTTC.

V and J are TRBV30 and TRBJ1-6; the D gene is possibly TRBD1 (6 bases). V was shortened by 3 bases and J by 4 bases, with 16 bases between the two germline ends. The CDR3 sequence is 16 residues long. Germline-derived CDR1 and CDR2 are GTSNPN and SVGIG (reference sequence). The CDR3 DNA sequence: TGTGCCTGGAGGACGGGGGGGGGCGGATATAATTCACCCCTCCACTTT. This sequence encodes CAWRTGGGGYNSPLHF.

The gene calls are TRBV7-2 and TRBJ1-5; no firm D call. The CDR3 loop spans 16 amino acids. The ends were cut back, 1 base at V and 4 bases at J, with 14 bases in the middle. Germline V gives CDR1 SGHTA, CDR2 FQGNSA. The CDR3 nucleotides are TGTGCCAGCAGCTTAGTCGGGCCTATTGGTAATCAGCCCCAGCATTTT. This gives the protein CASSLVGPIGNQPQHF.

This clone is a singleton in its sample. The chain carries TRBV7-9 and TRBJ1-4, with D possibly TRBD1 on 5 matching bases. Germline CDR1 reads SEHNR; CDR2 reads FQNEAQ (reference sequence). The V end was cut by 2 bases, the J end by 7 bases, with 11 bases between. The CDR3 extends over 14 amino acids. CDR3 sequence (DNA): TGTGCCAGCAGCTTAAGGGGAGGCGGTGAAAAACTGTTTTTT. Residues: CASSLRGGGEKLFF. Looking up the rest from reference TRBV7-9 and TRBJ1-4 gives the full variable domain: DTGVSQNPRHKITKRGQNVTFRCDPISEHNRLYWYRQTLGQGPEFLTYFQNEAQLEKSRLLSDRFSAERPKGSFSTLEIQRTEQGDSAMYLCASSLRGGGEKLFFGSGTQLSVL.

This chain joins TRBV28 and TRBJ1-2; 9 bases fit TRBD1. This CDR3 is built from 14 residues. CDR1 is MDHEN, CDR2 SYDVKM, per germline. The trim removed 4 bases at V and 7 bases at J, leaving 7 bases unmatched. CDR3 sequence: CASSSRDRVGGYTF. CDR3 in DNA: TGTGCCAGCAGTTCCCGGGACAGGGTTGGTGGCTACACCTTC.

This chain joins TRBV6-1 and TRBJ1-5, with 7 bases aligning to TRBD1. The CDR3 length is 19 residues. Germline V gives CDR1 MNHNS, CDR2 SASEGT. V was clipped by 0 bases and J by 7 bases; unmatched bases: 18. CDR3: CASSEAAGGRYAGNQPQHF. Written as DNA, the CDR3 is TGTGCCAGCAGTGAAGCGGCAGGGGGGCGTTACGCGGGTAACCAGCCCCAGCATTTT.

The chain links TRBV14 to TRBJ2-3; D is undetermined. V shed 0 bases and J shed 0 bases, with 16 bases lying between them. This CDR3 has 18 residues. The germline V gene encodes CDR1 SGHDN and CDR2 FVKESK. The CDR3 bases are TGTGCCAGCAGCCAAGAATTCGGTTGGTCTCCTAGCACAGATACGCAGTATTTT. Translating it yields CASSQEFGWSPSTDTQYF. The entire variable domain, with the rest obtained from reference TRBV14 and TRBJ2-3, is as follows: EAGVTQFPSHSVIEKGQTVTLRCDPISGHDNLYWYRRVMGKEIKFLLHFVKESKQDESGMPNNRFLAERTGGTYSTLKVQPAELEDSGVYFCASSQEFGWSPSTDTQYFGPGTRLTVL.

The chain uses TRBV30 and TRBJ2-1, with 8 bases fitting TRBD2. Germline CDR1 reads GTSNPN; CDR2 reads SVGIG (reference sequence). Trimming took 7 bases from V and 3 from J; bases not matched to a gene: 8. The CDR3 has 14 residues. The DNA for the CDR3 is TGTGCCTTAGGGGTTAGCGGGAACTACAATGAGCAGTTCTTC. Its protein is CALGVSGNYNEQFF.

The chain links TRBV4-1 to TRBJ2-7; D is possibly TRBD1 or TRBD2 (5 bases each). Trimming removed 4 bases from V and 2 bases from J, with 18 bases in between. CDR1 is MGHRA, CDR2 YSYEKL, per germline. CDR3 length: 16 residues. This CDR3 is CASSLRDQGVPYEQYF. DNA for the CDR3: TGCGCCAGCAGCCTCCGCGATCAGGGAGTCCCCTACGAGCAGTACTTC.

The chain uses TRBV19 and TRBJ2-7; TRBD1 is a possible D gene (6 bases). Trimming stripped 3 bases from V and 0 bases from J, with 15 bases between. CDR3 length equals 16 residues. The germline V gene has CDR1 LNHDA and CDR2 SQIVND (reference sequence). The CDR3 nucleotides read TGTGCCAGTAGTATTAAGAGGGGGACACCCTCCTACGAGCAGTACTTC. The encoded protein is CASSIKRGTPSYEQYF.

The chain couples TRBV2 to TRBJ1-5, with a weak D call TRBD1 (6 bases). The germline V gene encodes CDR1 SNHLY and CDR2 FYNNEI. Trimming removed 7 bases at V and 3 bases at J, with 10 bases between. The CDR3 spans 13 residues. The CDR3 loop reads CASTQGTNQPQHF. CDR3 sequence (DNA): TGTGCCAGCACTCAGGGGACCAATCAGCCCCAGCATTTT.